The 14 T cell receptor beta chains below come from one sample, sequenced in a study of human T cells and chemical hapten exposure. Indicated time point: pre-sensitization, week 0. Treatment given: therapeutic diphenylcyclopropenone sensitization with weekly scalp DPC. TCRdb redid the calling of the RACE reads with MiXCR, one entry per CDR3 protein. There are approximately 52,000 distinct CDR3 sequences in the sample; 9.4% occur only once, and 13% to 15% lies in the top ten. Material: whole blood, obtained in connection with sensitization to the hapten diphenylcyclopropenone (DPC). These TCRs come from a middle-aged woman with alopecia areata. Some clones in this sample may be carry-over from other donors' samples.

There are many counts of this clonotype. V usage is TRBV7-3 and J usage is TRBJ2-2, with TRBD1 matching over 11 bases. This CDR3 is built from 19 residues. Germline V lookup: CDR1 SGHTA, CDR2 FQGTGA. The trim removed 5 bases at V and 0 bases at J, leaving 11 bases unmatched. The CDR3 bases are TGTGCCAGCAGCCCCCCGGGACAGGGGGGATTCGCGAACACCGGGGAGCTGTTTTTT. Residues: CASSPPGQGGFANTGELFF.

V and J are TRBV4-1 and TRBJ1-4, with TRBD1 identical over 7 bases. The germline gives CDR1 MGHRA, CDR2 YSYEKL. J gave up 10 bases and V 1 base, and 9 bases lay outside the gene matches. The CDR3 totals 15 residues. CDR3 coding DNA: TGCGCCAGCAGCCAAGCTGGGCAGGGGGTTCGAAAACTGTTTTTT. It yields the protein CASSQAGQGVRKLFF.

This clonotype was recorded many times. The chain employs TRBV5-1 and TRBJ1-6; D might be TRBD1 (5 bases). The germline V gene has CDR1 SGHRS and CDR2 YFSETQ. V was clipped by 2 bases and J by 9 bases, with 15 bases between them. The CDR3 has 15 amino acids. The CDR3 bases are TGCGCCAGCAGCTTAGTGGAAGGGGCAGGTTCACCCCTCCACTTT. Encoded protein: CASSLVEGAGSPLHF. Full variable domain (missing parts from reference TRBV5-1 and TRBJ1-6): KAGVTQTPRYLIKTRGQQVTLSCSPISGHRSVSWYQQTPGQGLQFLFEYFSETQRNKGNFPGRFSGRQFSNSRSEMNVSTLELGDSALYLCASSLVEGAGSPLHFGNGTRLTVT.

The chain combines TRBV27 with TRBJ1-2; 7 bases are a match to TRBD1. The CDR3 sequence is 13 residues long. The V and J ends lost 5 bases and 8 bases, in that order; junction bases with no gene match: 8. Germline V gene sequence: CDR1 MNHEY, CDR2 SMNVEV (reference sequence). The CDR3 region is CASSPGGARGYTF. CDR3 DNA sequence: TGTGCCAGCAGTCCAGGGGGGGCGAGGGGCTACACCTTC.

This clonotype was counted many times. The rearrangement joins TRBV6-6 to TRBJ1-1; 8 bases match TRBD1. This CDR3 region has 16 residues. V lost 4 bases to trimming and J lost 5 bases; unmatched junction nucleotides: 12. Germline CDR1 is MNHNY and CDR2 is SVGAGI (reference sequence). The CDR3, as DNA: TGTGCCAGCAGTTCGGGGACAGGTTCTAAAGGGACTGAAGCTTTCTTT. Translated, it gives CASSSGTGSKGTEAFF.

In this sample, this clonotype turned up many times. The J gene is TRBJ1-5, the V gene TRBV6-1, with TRBD1 as a possible D gene (5 bases). The CDR3 extends over 12 amino acids. Germline values: CDR1 MNHNS, CDR2 SASEGT. The ends were cut back, 8 bases at V and 7 bases at J, with 12 bases in the middle. This CDR3 is CASGAGNQPQHF. CDR3 nucleotides: TGTGCCAGCGGGGCAGGGAACCAGCCCCAGCATTTT.

In its sample, this clonotype was seen many times. CDR3 loop: CASSSEAGTGPQETQYF. CDR3 DNA sequence: TGTGCCAGCAGCTCCGAGGCCGGGACAGGGCCCCAAGAGACCCAGTACTTC. This rearrangement joins TRBV7-2 to TRBJ2-5, with 9 bases lining up with TRBD1. The V gene's germline CDR1 is SGHTA and CDR2 FQGNSA. Trimming took 4 bases from V and 1 from J; bases not matched to a gene: 10. This CDR3 comprises 17 residues.

This clonotype has at least ten counts. The chain uses TRBV5-1 and TRBJ2-7, with 9 bases fitting TRBD2. J gave up 1 base and V 0 bases, and 2 bases lay outside the gene matches. The CDR3 is 15 amino acids. Germline assignment: CDR1 SGHRS and CDR2 YFSETQ. Here the CDR3 reads CASSLGLADSYEQYF. As DNA, the CDR3 is TGCGCCAGCAGCTTGGGACTAGCGGATTCCTACGAGCAGTACTTC.

On this clonotype itself: The junction differs from germline at one of its ends, possibly a read error. The chain is built from TRBV12-3 or TRBV12-4 and TRBJ1-5, with D possibly matching TRBD1 (6 bases). This CDR3 contains 16 residues. As DNA, the CDR3 is TGTGCCGGCAGTCCGGCAAGGACAGTTAGCAATCAGCCCCAGCATTTT. This encodes CAGSPARTVSNQPQHF.

V gene TRBV9 combines with J gene TRBJ2-6, with D maybe TRBD1 (5 bases). Per germline, CDR1 SGDLS and CDR2 YYNGEE. V was shortened by 4 bases and J by 0 bases, with 11 bases between the two germline ends. This CDR3 has 16 amino acids. CDR3 in DNA: TGTGCCAGCAGCCCAAGACAGTCCTCTGGGGCCAACGTCCTGACTTTC. Amino acid sequence: CASSPRQSSGANVLTF.

This clonotype was detected many times. The chain joins TRBV7-9 to TRBJ2-3, with TRBD1 identical over 10 bases. The CDR3 is 15 residues long. V gave up 1 base and J gave up 6 bases; unmatched junction bases: 4. Germline V gene data show CDR1 as SEHNR and CDR2 as FQNEAQ (reference sequence). Here the CDR3 DNA reads TGTGCCAGCAGCTTAGGGGACAGGGGTCGGGATACGCAGTATTTT. It is translated as CASSLGDRGRDTQYF. Full variable domain (remainder filled in from reference TRBV7-9 and TRBJ2-3): DTGVSQNPRHKITKRGQNVTFRCDPISEHNRLYWYRQTLGQGPEFLTYFQNEAQLEKSRLLSDRFSAERPKGSFSTLEIQRTEQGDSAMYLCASSLGDRGRDTQYFGPGTRLTVL.

This clonotype was detected only a few times. V and J are TRBV5-1 and TRBJ1-2; TRBD1 aligns across 12 bases. Germline CDR1 is SGHRS and CDR2 is YFSETQ. The CDR3 contains 15 residues. After removal of 0 bases from V and 7 bases from J, the junction contained 4 bases not matched to a gene. The CDR3 DNA sequence: TGCGCCAGCAGCTTGGCGGGACAGGGGGCGCTTGGCTACACCTTC. It is translated as CASSLAGQGALGYTF. The complete variable domain, with remaining parts taken from reference TRBV5-1 and TRBJ1-2, reads KAGVTQTPRYLIKTRGQQVTLSCSPISGHRSVSWYQQTPGQGLQFLFEYFSETQRNKGNFPGRFSGRQFSNSRSEMNVSTLELGDSALYLCASSLAGQGALGYTFGSGTRLTVV.

The sample holds a few counts of this clonotype. The chain carries TRBV7-2 and TRBJ2-7; a possible D gene is TRBD1 (7 bases). CDR3 length equals 16 residues. Germline values: CDR1 SGHTA, CDR2 FQGNSA. The germline V and J ends were trimmed by 4 bases and 0 bases, with 16 bases remaining between them. The CDR3 sequence: CASSSTGGDSSYEQYF. DNA of the CDR3: TGTGCCAGCAGCTCTACAGGCGGGGACAGCTCCTACGAGCAGTACTTC.

This clonotype has a count of ten or more. This chain joins TRBV18 and TRBJ1-5, with D unresolved. Trimming removed 5 bases from V and 4 bases from J, with 9 bases in between. CDR3 size: 13 residues. CDR1 and CDR2 (germline): KGHSH, LQKENI. CDR3 loop: CASSRERNQPQHF. The CDR3 DNA follows: TGTGCCAGCTCAAGAGAAAGGAATCAGCCCCAGCATTTT. The variable domain in full, with the rest retrieved from reference TRBV18 and TRBJ1-5, is NAGVMQNPRHLVRRRGQEARLRCSPMKGHSHVYWYRQLPEEGLKFMVYLQKENIIDESGMPKERFSAEFPKEGPSILRIQQVVRGDSAAYFCASSRERNQPQHFGDGTRLSIL.